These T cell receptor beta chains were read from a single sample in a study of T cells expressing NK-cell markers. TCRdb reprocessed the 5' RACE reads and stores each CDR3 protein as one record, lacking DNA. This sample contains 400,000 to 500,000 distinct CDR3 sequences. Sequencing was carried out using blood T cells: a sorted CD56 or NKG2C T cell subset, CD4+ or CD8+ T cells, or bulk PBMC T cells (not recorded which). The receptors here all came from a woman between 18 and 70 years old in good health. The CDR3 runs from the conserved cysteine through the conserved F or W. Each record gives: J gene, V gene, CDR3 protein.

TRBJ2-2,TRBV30,CAWLGTGGVAGELFF
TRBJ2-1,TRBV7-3,CASSSRGGSYNEQFF
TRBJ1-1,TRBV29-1,CSSVDGLIDGAFF
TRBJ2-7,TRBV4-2,CASSQEVAYEQYF
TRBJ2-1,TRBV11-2,CASSSRLAGGSSYNEQFF
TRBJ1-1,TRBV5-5,CASSLTGAMNTEAFF
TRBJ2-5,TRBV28,CASSLVSRGQTQYF
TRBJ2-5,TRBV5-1,CASSLDTGDKTQYF
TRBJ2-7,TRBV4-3,CASSQVPFTSYEQYF
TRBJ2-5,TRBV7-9,CASSTTATQETQYF
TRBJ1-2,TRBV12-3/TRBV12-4,CASSGGGAFYGYTF
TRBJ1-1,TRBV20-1,CSARDLGWAAEAFF
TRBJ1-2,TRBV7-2,CASSWPEGADYGYTF
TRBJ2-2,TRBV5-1,CASSLESGGRTGELFF
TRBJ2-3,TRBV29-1,CSVSGRDTDTQYF
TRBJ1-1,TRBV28,CASTLGGMNTEAFF
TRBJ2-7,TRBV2,CASSPAGGTYEQYF
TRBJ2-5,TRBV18,CASSPGQSKETQYF
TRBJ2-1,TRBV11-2,CASSLGASLSYNEQFF
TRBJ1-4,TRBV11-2,CASSLVTPEKLFF
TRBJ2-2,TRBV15,CATSRFTGNTGELFF
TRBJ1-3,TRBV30,CAKQDAGNTIYF
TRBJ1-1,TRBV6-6,CASSYVGQAEAFF